The 5 T cell receptor beta chains below all came from one sample that was sequenced in a study of post-analysis software for immune sequencing data. Each TCR beta cDNA library carried unique molecular identifiers. TCRdb recomputed calls from the PCR reads with MiXCR, one row per CDR3 protein. The top ten hold 4% to 6% of the sample, which has approximately 250,000 distinct CDR3 sequences, 35% to 45% seen once. Study-wide results and caveats: Higher frequency in patients than in controls was seen for roughly 5 TRBV segments, with TRBV5-6, TRBV5-1 and TRBV20-1 among them.

These receptors have no identified antigens. The material sequenced was blood. These receptors all stem from a girl aged 10-17 years with multiple sclerosis.

In this sample, this clonotype turned up many times. The chain recombines TRBV20-1 with TRBJ2-6; 7 positions match TRBD1. Germline assignment: CDR1 DFQATT and CDR2 SNEGSKA (reference sequence). The junction had 2 bases not matched to a gene; V was cut back by 3 bases and J by 0 bases. The CDR3 has 15 residues. The CDR3 sequence is CSARDRNSGANVLTF. CDR3 nucleotides: TGCAGTGCTAGGGACAGGAACTCTGGGGCCAACGTCCTGACTTTC.

Points on this clonotype: A much larger clone sits a single nucleotide away, making a read error possible. The V and J genes are TRBV2 and TRBJ2-1, with 8 bases identical to TRBD2. The CDR3 spans 18 residues. Germline trimming cut 3 bases from V and 6 bases from J; bases unmatched to any gene: 16. Germline CDR1 and CDR2: SNHLY and FYNNEI. CDR3 region: CASSDKRESVELSNEQFF. CDR3 nucleotides: TGTGCCAGCAGTGATAAGCGGGAGTCTGTAGAACTCTCCAATGAGCAGTTCTTC.

This clonotype occurred many times. This rearrangement joins TRBV10-3 to TRBJ1-5; D unresolved. Per the germline V gene, CDR1 is ENHRY and CDR2 is SYGVKD. This CDR3 contains 15 residues. V lost 0 bases and J 0 bases, leaving 6 bases between the germline ends. The CDR3 loop is CAISESGGSNQPQHF. DNA of the CDR3: TGTGCCATCAGTGAGTCGGGCGGTAGCAATCAGCCCCAGCATTTT.

This clonotype was seen ten or more times. This chain uses TRBV7-9 with TRBJ1-4, with D perhaps TRBD1 (5 bases). V lost 5 bases and J 4 bases, leaving 11 bases between the germline ends. CDR1 is SEHNR, CDR2 FQNEAQ, per germline (reference sequence). CDR3 length: 14 residues. The CDR3 loop is CASSRKQDNEKLFF. The CDR3 DNA reads TGTGCCAGCAGCCGGAAACAGGATAATGAAAAACTGTTTTTT. The full variable domain, its missing parts supplied by reference TRBV7-9 and TRBJ1-4, is DTGVSQNPRHKITKRGQNVTFRCDPISEHNRLYWYRQTLGQGPEFLTYFQNEAQLEKSRLLSDRFSAERPKGSFSTLEIQRTEQGDSAMYLCASSRKQDNEKLFFGSGTQLSVL.

This rearrangement joins TRBV12-3 or TRBV12-4 to TRBJ2-5; D not resolved. This CDR3 region has 11 residues. V was shortened by 5 bases and J by 11 bases, with 12 bases between the two germline ends. CDR3 residues: CASSQRYEQYF. The CDR3 DNA sequence: TGTGCCAGCAGTCAGCGCTATGAGCAGTACTTC.